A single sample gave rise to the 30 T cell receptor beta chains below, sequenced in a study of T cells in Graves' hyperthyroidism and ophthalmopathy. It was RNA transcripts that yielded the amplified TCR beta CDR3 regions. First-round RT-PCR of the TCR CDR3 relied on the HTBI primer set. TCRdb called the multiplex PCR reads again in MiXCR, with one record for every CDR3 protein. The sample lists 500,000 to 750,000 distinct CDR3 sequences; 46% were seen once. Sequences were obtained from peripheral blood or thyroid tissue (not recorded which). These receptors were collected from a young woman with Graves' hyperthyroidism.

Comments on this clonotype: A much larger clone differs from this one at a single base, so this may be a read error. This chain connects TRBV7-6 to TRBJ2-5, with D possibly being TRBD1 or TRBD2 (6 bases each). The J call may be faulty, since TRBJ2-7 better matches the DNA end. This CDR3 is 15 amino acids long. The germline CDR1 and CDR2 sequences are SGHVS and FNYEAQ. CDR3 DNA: TGTGCCAGCAGCGAAGGGGGGACGGCCTCCTACGAGCAGTACTTC. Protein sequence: CASSEGGTASYEQYF.

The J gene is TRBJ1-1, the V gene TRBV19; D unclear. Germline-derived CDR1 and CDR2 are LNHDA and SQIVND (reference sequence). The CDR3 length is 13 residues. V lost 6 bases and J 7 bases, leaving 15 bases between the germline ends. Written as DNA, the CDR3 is TGTGCCAGTAGGGAGGCGACTGCTAATGAAGCTTTCTTT. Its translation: CASREATANEAFF. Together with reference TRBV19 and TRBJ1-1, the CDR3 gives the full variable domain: DGGITQSPKYLFRKEGQNVTLSCEQNLNHDAMYWYRQDPGQGLRLIYYSQIVNDFQKGDIAEGYSVSREKKESFPLTVTSAQKNPTAFYLCASREATANEAFFGQGTRLTVV.

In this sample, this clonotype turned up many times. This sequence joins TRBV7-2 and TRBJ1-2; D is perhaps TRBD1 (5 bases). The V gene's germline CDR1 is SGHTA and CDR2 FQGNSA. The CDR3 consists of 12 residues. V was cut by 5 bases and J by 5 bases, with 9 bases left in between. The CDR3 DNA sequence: TGTGCCAGCAGCGTGACAGTGTATGGCTACACCTTC. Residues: CASSVTVYGYTF.

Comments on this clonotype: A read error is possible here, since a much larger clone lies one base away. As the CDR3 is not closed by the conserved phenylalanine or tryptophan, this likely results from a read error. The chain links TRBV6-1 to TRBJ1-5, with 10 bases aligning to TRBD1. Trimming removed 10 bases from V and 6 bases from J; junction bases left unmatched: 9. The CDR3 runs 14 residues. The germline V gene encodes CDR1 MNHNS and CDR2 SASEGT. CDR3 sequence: CATRTGGGGQPQHS. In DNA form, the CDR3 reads TGTGCCACGCGGACAGGGGGGGGAGGTCAGCCCCAGCATTCT.

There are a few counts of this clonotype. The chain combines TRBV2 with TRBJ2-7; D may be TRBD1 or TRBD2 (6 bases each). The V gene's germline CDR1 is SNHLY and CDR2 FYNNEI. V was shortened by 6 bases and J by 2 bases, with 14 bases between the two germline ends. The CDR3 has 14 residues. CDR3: CASSVGGGPYEQYF. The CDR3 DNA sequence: TGTGCCAGCAGCGTGGGGGGCGGCCCCTACGAGCAGTACTTC.

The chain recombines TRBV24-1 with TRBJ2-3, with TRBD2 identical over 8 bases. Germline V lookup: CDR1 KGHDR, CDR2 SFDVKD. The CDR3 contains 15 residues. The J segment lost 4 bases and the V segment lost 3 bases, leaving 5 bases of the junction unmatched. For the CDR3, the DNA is TGTGCCACCAGTGATCAGCGGGAGCTATCAGATACGCAGTATTTT. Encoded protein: CATSDQRELSDTQYF.

The CDR3 region is CASRYGTANYGYTF. The CDR3 DNA follows: TGTGCCAGCAGATACGGGACAGCTAACTATGGCTACACCTTC. The chain recombines TRBV7-8 with TRBJ1-2; 7 nucleotides agree with TRBD1. Per germline, CDR1 SGHVS and CDR2 FQNEAQ. The V and J ends lost 6 bases and 0 bases, in that order; junction bases with no gene match: 4. The CDR3 is 14 amino acids.

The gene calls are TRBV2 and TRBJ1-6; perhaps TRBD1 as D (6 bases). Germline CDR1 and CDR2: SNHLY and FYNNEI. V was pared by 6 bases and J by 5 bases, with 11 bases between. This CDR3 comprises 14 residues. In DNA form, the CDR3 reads TGTGCCAGCAGGGGGGGGCCCAATAATTCACCCCTCCACTTT. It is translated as CASRGGPNNSPLHF.

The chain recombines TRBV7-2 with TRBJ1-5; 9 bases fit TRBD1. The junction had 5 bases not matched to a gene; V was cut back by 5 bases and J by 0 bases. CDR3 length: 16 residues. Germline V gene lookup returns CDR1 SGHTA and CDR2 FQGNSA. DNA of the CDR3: TGTGCCAGCAGCCCCGGGACAGGGCCTAGCAATCAGCCCCAGCATTTT. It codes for CASSPGTGPSNQPQHF.

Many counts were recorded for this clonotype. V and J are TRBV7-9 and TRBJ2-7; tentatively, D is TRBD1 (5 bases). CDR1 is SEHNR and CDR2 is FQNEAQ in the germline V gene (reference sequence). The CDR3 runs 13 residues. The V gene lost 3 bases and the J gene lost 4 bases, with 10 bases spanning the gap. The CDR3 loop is CASSLTVEYEQYF. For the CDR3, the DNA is TGTGCCAGCAGCTTGACAGTAGAGTACGAGCAGTACTTC.

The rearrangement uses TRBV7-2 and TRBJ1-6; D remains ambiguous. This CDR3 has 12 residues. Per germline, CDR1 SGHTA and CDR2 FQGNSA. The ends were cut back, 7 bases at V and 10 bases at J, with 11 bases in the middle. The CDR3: CASTREGSPLHF. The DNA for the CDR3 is TGTGCCAGCACCCGGGAAGGCTCACCCCTCCACTTT.

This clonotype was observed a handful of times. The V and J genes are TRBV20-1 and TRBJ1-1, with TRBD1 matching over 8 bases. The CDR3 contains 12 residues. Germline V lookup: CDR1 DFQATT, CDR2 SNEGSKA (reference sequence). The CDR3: CSATGEGTEAFF. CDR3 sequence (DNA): TGCAGCGCGACAGGGGAAGGTACTGAAGCTTTCTTT.

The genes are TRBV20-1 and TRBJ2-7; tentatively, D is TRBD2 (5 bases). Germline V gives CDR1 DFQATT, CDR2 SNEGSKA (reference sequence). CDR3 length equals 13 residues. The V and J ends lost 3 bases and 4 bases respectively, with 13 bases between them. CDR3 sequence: CSARVVGEYEQYF. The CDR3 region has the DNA TGCAGTGCTAGGGTCGTGGGAGAGTACGAGCAGTACTTC.

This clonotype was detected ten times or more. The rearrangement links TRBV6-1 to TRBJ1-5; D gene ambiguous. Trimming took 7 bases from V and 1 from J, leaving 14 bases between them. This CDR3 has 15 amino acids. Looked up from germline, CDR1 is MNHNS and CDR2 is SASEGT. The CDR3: CASTPAPASNQPQHF. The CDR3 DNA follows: TGTGCCAGCACCCCGGCCCCGGCAAGCAATCAGCCCCAGCATTTT.

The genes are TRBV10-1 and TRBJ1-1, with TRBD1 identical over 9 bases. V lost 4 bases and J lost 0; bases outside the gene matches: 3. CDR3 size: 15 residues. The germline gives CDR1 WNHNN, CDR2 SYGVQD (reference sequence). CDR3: CASSGGQGMNTEAFF. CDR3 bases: TGCGCCAGCAGTGGGGGACAGGGCATGAACACTGAAGCTTTCTTT.

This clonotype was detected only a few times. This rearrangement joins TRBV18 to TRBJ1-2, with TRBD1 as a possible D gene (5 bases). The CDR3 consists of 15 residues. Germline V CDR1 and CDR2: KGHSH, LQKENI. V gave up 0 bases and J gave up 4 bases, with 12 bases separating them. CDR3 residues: CASSPPRVGGYGYTF. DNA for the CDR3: TGTGCCAGCTCACCACCTCGGGTCGGGGGCTATGGCTACACCTTC.

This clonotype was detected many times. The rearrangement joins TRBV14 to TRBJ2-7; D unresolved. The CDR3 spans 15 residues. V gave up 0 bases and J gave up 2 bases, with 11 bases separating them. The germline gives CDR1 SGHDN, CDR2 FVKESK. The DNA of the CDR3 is TGTGCCAGCAGCCAAGACGTCGCCTCCCCCTACGAGCAGTACTTC. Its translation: CASSQDVASPYEQYF.

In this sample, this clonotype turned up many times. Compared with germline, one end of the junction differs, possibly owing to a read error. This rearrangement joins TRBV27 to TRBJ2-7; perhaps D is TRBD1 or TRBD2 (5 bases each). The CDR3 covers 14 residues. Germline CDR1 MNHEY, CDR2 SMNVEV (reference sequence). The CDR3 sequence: CASSPRDRSYEQYF. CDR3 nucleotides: TGCGCCAGCAGCCCTCGGGACCGATCCTACGAGCAGTACTTC.

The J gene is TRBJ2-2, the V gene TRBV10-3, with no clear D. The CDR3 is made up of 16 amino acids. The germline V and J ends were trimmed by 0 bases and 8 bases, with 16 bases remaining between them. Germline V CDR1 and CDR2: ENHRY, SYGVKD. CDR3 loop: CAISESTSSGRGELFF. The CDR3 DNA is TGTGCCATCAGTGAGTCTACGTCTTCTGGCAGGGGGGAGCTGTTTTTT.

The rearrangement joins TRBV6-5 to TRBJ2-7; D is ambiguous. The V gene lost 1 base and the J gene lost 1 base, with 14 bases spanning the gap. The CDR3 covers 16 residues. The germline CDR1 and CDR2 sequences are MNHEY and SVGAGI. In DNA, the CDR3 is TGTGCCAGCAGTTACTTGTCAGGCCCCGCTTCCTACGAGCAGTACTTC. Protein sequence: CASSYLSGPASYEQYF.

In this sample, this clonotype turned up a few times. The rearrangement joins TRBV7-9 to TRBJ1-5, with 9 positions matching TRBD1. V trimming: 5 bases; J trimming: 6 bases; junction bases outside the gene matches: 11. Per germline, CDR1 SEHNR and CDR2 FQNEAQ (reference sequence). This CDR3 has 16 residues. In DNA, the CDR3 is TGTGCCAGCAGCCCATCAATCGGACAGGGGACTCAGCCCCAGCATTTT. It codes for CASSPSIGQGTQPQHF.

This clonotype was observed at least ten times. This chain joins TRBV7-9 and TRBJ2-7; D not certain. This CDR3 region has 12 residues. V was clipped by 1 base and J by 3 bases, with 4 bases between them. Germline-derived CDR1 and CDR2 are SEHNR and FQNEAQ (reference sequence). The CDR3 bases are TGTGCCAGCAGCTTAGTCCACTACGAGCAGTACTTC. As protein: CASSLVHYEQYF.

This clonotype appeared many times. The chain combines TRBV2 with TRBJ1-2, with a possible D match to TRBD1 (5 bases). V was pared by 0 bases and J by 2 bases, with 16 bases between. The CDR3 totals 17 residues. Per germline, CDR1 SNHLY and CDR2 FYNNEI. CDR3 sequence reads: CASSEAGPTDLNYGYTF. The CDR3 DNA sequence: TGTGCCAGCAGTGAAGCGGGTCCGACAGACCTAAACTATGGCTACACCTTC.

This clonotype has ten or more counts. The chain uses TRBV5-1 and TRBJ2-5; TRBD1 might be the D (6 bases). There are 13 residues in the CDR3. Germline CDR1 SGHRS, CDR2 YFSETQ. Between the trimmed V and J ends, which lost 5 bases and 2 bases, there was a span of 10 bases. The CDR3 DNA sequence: TGCGCCAGCAGACAGGGTGGGCAAGAGACCCAGTACTTC. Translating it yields CASRQGGQETQYF. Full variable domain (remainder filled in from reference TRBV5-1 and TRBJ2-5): KAGVTQTPRYLIKTRGQQVTLSCSPISGHRSVSWYQQTPGQGLQFLFEYFSETQRNKGNFPGRFSGRQFSNSRSEMNVSTLELGDSALYLCASRQGGQETQYFGPGTRLLVL.

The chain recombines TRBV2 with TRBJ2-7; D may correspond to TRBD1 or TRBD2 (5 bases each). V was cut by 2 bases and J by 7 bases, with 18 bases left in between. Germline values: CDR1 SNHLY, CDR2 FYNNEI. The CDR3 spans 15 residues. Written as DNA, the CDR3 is TGTGCCAGCAGTGAACCGGGACCGCCAAGGGGAGAGCAGTACTTC. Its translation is CASSEPGPPRGEQYF. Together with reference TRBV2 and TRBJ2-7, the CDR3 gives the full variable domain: EPEVTQTPSHQVTQMGQEVILRCVPISNHLYFYWYRQILGQKVEFLVSFYNNEISEKSEIFDDQFSVERPDGSNFTLKIRSTKLEDSAMYFCASSEPGPPRGEQYFGPGTRLTVT.

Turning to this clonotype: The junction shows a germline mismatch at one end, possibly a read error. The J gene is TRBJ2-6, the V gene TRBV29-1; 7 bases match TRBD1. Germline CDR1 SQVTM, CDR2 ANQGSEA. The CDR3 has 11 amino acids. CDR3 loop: CSGDRANGEAF. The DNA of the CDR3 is TGCAGCGGCGACAGGGCGAACGGTGAAGCTTTC.

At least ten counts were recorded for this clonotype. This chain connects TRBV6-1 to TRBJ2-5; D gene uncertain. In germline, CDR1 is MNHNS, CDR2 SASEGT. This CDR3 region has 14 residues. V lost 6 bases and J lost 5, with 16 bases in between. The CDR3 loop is CASSRKGSSETQYF. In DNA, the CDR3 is TGTGCCAGCAGCCGAAAGGGTAGTTCGGAGACCCAGTACTTC.

In nucleotides, the CDR3 is TGTGCCATCAGTGAAGTGTGGGAAGTCGGCGCTACGCAGTATTTT. It codes for CAISEVWEVGATQYF. V is TRBV10-3 and J is TRBJ2-3; D unclear. Trimming shortened V by 3 bases and J by 8 bases, and 18 bases separated the two germline ends. CDR1 and CDR2 from the germline V gene are ENHRY and SYGVKD. This CDR3 is 15 amino acids long.

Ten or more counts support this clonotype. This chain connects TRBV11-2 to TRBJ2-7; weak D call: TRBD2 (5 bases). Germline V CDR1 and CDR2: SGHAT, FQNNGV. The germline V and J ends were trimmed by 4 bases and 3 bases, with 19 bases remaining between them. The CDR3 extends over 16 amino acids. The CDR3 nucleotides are TGTGCCAGCAGCTCGATATCCCGAGGGTCGAACTACGAGCAGTACTTC. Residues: CASSSISRGSNYEQYF.

The CDR3 DNA follows: TGTGCCAGCACCTCCAATGCGGGCTCCGAGCAGTACTTC. It codes for CASTSNAGSEQYF. The chain carries TRBV6-2 or TRBV6-3 and TRBJ2-7; D perhaps matches TRBD2 (5 bases). V gave up 7 bases and J gave up 6 bases, with 16 bases separating them. CDR3 size: 13 residues. Germline CDR1 reads MNHEY; CDR2 reads SVGEGT.